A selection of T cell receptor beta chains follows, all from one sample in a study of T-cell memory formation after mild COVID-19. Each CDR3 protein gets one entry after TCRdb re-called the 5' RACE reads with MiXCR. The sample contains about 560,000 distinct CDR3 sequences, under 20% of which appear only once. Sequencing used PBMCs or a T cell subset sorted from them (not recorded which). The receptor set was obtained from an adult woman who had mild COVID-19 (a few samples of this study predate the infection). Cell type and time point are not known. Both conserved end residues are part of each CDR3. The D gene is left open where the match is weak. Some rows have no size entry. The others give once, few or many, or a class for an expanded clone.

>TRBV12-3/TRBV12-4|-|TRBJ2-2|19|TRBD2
CASTPVALAGGRGTGELFF
TGTGCCAGCACCCCCGTAGCGCTAGCGGGGGGGCGGGGCACCGGGGAGCTGTTTTTT
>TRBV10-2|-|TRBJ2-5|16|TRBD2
CASSFSGGAVSETQYF
TGCGCCAGCAGTTTTAGCGGGGGGGCCGTGTCAGAGACCCAGTACTTC
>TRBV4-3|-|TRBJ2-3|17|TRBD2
CASSQVTSGGPIGTQYF
TGCGCCAGCAGCCAAGTTACTAGCGGGGGTCCAATCGGGACGCAGTATTTT
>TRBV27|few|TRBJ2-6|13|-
CATRVGGANVLTF
TGTGCCACCAGGGTAGGGGGGGCCAACGTCCTGACTTTC
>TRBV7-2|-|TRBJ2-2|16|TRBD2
CASSFGLAGASGELFF
TGTGCCAGCAGCTTCGGACTAGCGGGAGCGAGCGGGGAGCTGTTTTTT
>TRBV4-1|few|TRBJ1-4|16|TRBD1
CASSQAPTGGLLELFF
TGCGCCAGCAGCCAAGCCCCCACAGGGGGACTTTTGGAACTGTTTTTT
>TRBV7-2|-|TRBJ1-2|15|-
CASSGNTGGEYGYTF
TGTGCCAGCAGCGGTAATACTGGGGGAGAGTATGGCTACACCTTC
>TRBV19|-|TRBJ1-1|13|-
CASSIEGGTEAFF
TGTGCCAGTAGTATAGAAGGGGGCACTGAAGCTTTCTTT
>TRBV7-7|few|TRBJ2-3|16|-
CASSLAVGLGTDTQYF
TGTGCCAGCAGCTTAGCGGTGGGGCTGGGAACAGATACGCAGTATTTT
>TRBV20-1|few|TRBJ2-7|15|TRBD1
CSARDWGQTSYEQYF
TGCAGTGCTAGAGATTGGGGACAGACCTCCTACGAGCAGTACTTC
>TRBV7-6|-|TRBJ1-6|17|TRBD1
CASSLGTGTGLRSPLHF
TGTGCCAGCAGCTTAGGGACCGGGACAGGCCTTCGGTCACCCCTCCACTTT
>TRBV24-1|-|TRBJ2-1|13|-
CATSGRKINEQFF
TGTGCCACCTCCGGACGGAAGATCAATGAGCAGTTCTTC
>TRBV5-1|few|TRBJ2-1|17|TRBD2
CASSSPGTSGGAHEQFF
TGCGCCAGCAGCTCTCCTGGGACTAGCGGGGGGGCCCATGAGCAGTTCTTC
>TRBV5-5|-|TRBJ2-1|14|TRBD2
CASSLSGLVNEQFF
TGTGCCAGCAGCTTGTCAGGACTAGTCAATGAGCAGTTCTTC
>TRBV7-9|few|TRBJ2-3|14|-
CASSPLISTDTQYF
TGTGCCAGCAGCCCCTTGATAAGCACAGATACGCAGTATTTT
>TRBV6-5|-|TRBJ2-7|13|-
CASQLFRGYEQYF
TGTGCCAGCCAGTTATTTAGGGGCTACGAGCAGTACTTC
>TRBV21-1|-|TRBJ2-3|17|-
CASSKRQGDRPTDTQYF
TGTGCCAGCAGCAAAAGACAGGGGGACCGCCCGACAGATACGCAGTATTTT
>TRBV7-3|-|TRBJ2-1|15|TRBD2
CASSSTSGENNEQFF
TGTGCCAGCAGCTCAACTAGCGGGGAAAACAATGAGCAGTTCTTC
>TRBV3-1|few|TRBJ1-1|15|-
CASSQKQGRDTEAFF
TGTGCCAGCAGCCAAAAGCAGGGGAGGGACACTGAAGCTTTCTTT
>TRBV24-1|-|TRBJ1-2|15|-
CATSAGGGTNYGYTF
TGTGCCACCAGTGCCGGCGGGGGAACAAACTATGGCTACACCTTC
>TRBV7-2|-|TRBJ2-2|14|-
CASSSSGHTGELFF
TGTGCCAGCAGCTCCTCAGGTCACACCGGGGAGCTGTTTTTT
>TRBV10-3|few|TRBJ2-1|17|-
CAISGIAGGGRGNEQFF
TGTGCCATCAGTGGGATAGCAGGGGGCGGGAGGGGCAATGAGCAGTTCTTC
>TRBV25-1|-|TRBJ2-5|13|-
CASSEGAEETQYF
TGTGCCAGCAGTGAAGGGGCAGAAGAGACCCAGTACTTC
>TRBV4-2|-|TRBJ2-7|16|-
CASSQEGAGVAYEQYF
TGTGCCAGCAGCCAAGAGGGCGCGGGCGTGGCCTACGAGCAGTACTTC
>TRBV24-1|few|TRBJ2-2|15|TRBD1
CATSDPGTGTGELFF
TGTGCCACCAGTGACCCCGGGACAGGGACCGGGGAGCTGTTTTTT
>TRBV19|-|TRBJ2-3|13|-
CASSVASTDTQYF
TGTGCCAGTAGTGTCGCTAGCACAGATACGCAGTATTTT
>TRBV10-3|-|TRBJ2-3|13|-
CAIGGGGTDTQYF
TGTGCCATCGGGGGTGGGGGCACAGATACGCAGTATTTT
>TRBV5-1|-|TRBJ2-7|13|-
CASSRGSAYEQYF
TGCGCCAGCAGCAGGGGTTCCGCCTACGAGCAGTACTTC
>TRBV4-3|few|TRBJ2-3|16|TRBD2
CASSLVPWGGPDTQYF
TGCGCCAGCAGCCTGGTCCCATGGGGAGGGCCAGATACGCAGTATTTT
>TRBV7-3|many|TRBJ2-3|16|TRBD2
CASSLSGGFGGDTQYF
TGTGCCAGCAGCTTAAGCGGGGGATTCGGGGGAGATACGCAGTATTTT
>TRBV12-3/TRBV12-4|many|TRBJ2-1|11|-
CASSPIDEQFF
TGTGCCAGCAGTCCGATAGATGAGCAGTTCTTC
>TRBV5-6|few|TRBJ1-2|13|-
CASTPQYNYGYTF
TGTGCCAGCACCCCTCAATATAACTATGGCTACACCTTC
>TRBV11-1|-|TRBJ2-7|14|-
CASSILEYRDEQYF
TGTGCCAGCAGCATACTAGAGTATCGAGACGAGCAGTACTTC
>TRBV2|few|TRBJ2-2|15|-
CASSVHGADTGELFF
TGTGCCAGCAGTGTACACGGGGCAGACACCGGGGAGCTGTTTTTT
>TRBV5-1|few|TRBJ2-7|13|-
CASSLVREYEQYF
TGCGCCAGCAGCTTGGTTAGGGAATACGAGCAGTACTTC
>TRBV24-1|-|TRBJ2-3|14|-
CATSDYWNTDTQYF
TGTGCCACCAGTGATTATTGGAACACAGATACGCAGTATTTT
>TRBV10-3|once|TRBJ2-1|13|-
CAISESWSDEQFF
TGTGCCATCAGTGAGTCGTGGAGTGATGAGCAGTTCTTC
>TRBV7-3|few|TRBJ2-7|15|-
CASSLQPGQPYEQYF
TGTGCCAGCAGCTTACAACCCGGACAGCCCTACGAGCAGTACTTC
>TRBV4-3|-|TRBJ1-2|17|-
CASSQEGFWEPNYGYTF
TGCGCCAGCAGCCAAGAGGGGTTTTGGGAACCTAACTATGGCTACACCTTC
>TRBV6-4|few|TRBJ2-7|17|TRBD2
CASSDPRLAVASYEQYF
TGTGCCAGCAGTGACCCCCGACTAGCCGTGGCCTCCTACGAGCAGTACTTC